These 11 T cell receptor beta chains originate from one sample sequenced in a study of cytomegalovirus exposure and HLA in healthy donors. Primers included in the PCR were 60 Vbeta and 13 Jbeta primers. Generated by immunoSEQ multiplex PCR, the TCRdb table keeps only in-frame clones and is missing some. The table shows more than 95,000 clones, with over 80% occurring only once. Sequences were obtained from PBMCs. These receptors came from a young man in good health and CMV-seropositive.

The V call is TRBV6-1, the J call TRBJ2-1, with TRBD1 matching 9 bases. CDR1 is MNHNS, CDR2 SASEGT, per germline. V dropped 2 bases and J dropped 0; count of bases not matched to a gene: 5. The CDR3 covers 17 residues. CDR3 protein: CASSESGTGLSYNEQFF. CDR3 sequence (DNA): TGTGCCAGCAGTGAAAGTGGGACAGGGCTCTCCTACAATGAGCAGTTCTTC.

The chain is built from TRBV5-1 and TRBJ1-1; perhaps TRBD1 as D (5 bases). Germline V gene sequence: CDR1 SGHRS, CDR2 YFSETQ. The CDR3 runs 16 residues. The V gene lost 1 base and the J gene lost 1 base, with 14 bases spanning the gap. CDR3 nucleotides: TGCGCCAGCAGCTTGTTGGGTCCCAGGGAGAACACTGAAGCTTTCTTT. Translating gives CASSLLGPRENTEAFF.

This clone came up a few times. The chain's CDR3 is CAWRNRGSYEQYF. The CDR3 nucleotides are TGTGCCTGGAGGAACAGGGGAAGCTACGAGCAGTACTTC. The chain employs TRBV30 and TRBJ2-7; 7 bases are a match to TRBD1. Trimming at V came to 3 bases and at J to 3 bases, leaving 5 bases not matched to a gene. CDR1 and CDR2 from the germline V gene are GTSNPN and SVGIG (reference sequence). The CDR3 consists of 13 residues. The whole variable domain, remainder taken from reference TRBV30 and TRBJ2-7, is SQTIHQWPATLVQPVGSPLSLECTVEGTSNPNLYWYRQAAGRGLQLLFYSVGIGQISSEVPQNLSASRPQDRQFILSSKKLLLSDSGFYLCAWRNRGSYEQYFGPGTRLTVT.

The V gene is TRBV5-6, the J gene TRBJ2-3, with TRBD2 as a possible D gene (5 bases). This CDR3 region has 15 residues. V lost 0 bases and J 1 base, leaving 9 bases between the germline ends. Germline V CDR1 and CDR2: SGHDT, YYEEEE. The CDR3 sequence is CASSLDAGGTDTQYF. The CDR3 DNA follows: TGTGCCAGCAGCTTGGACGCGGGCGGCACAGATACGCAGTATTTT.

This clone was observed a handful of times. The chain uses TRBV9 and TRBJ1-6; maybe TRBD1 (5 bases). Trimming shortened V by 7 bases and J by 6 bases, and 20 bases separated the two germline ends. Per germline, CDR1 SGDLS and CDR2 YYNGEE. The CDR3 spans 16 residues. The CDR3 DNA reads as TGTGCCAGCTCCTCGCAGGGCGAACATAGTAATTCACCCCTCCACTTT. Its translation: CASSSQGEHSNSPLHF.

This chain joins TRBV7-2 and TRBJ1-1, with D unclear. The V gene lost 1 base and the J gene lost 1 base, with 10 bases spanning the gap. Germline assignment: CDR1 SGHTA and CDR2 FQGNSA. The CDR3 runs to 15 residues. CDR3 residues: CASSLEIRRNTEAFF. The CDR3 bases are TGTGCCAGCAGCTTAGAGATCAGAAGGAACACTGAAGCTTTCTTT.

The chain uses TRBV7-8 and TRBJ2-5; D uncertain. Per the germline V gene, CDR1 is SGHVS and CDR2 is FQNEAQ. V gave up 1 base and J gave up 7 bases, with 13 bases separating them. This CDR3 region has 14 residues. CDR3 sequence reads: CASSLDGRSGTQYF. The CDR3 DNA sequence: TGTGCCAGCAGCTTAGACGGCCGTTCAGGGACCCAGTACTTC. Full variable domain (remainder filled in from reference TRBV7-8 and TRBJ2-5): GAGVSQSPRYKVAKRGQDVALRCDPISGHVSLFWYQQALGQGPEFLTYFQNEAQLDKSGLPSDRFFAERPEGSVSTLKIQRTQQEDSAVYLCASSLDGRSGTQYFGPGTRLLVL.

Here the CDR3 reads CASSRQGSDNSPLHF. The DNA of the CDR3 is TGTGCCAGCAGTCGACAGGGTTCTGATAATTCACCCCTCCACTTT. This sequence joins TRBV27 and TRBJ1-6, with 7 bases fitting TRBD1. The CDR3 sequence is 15 residues long. Germline loops: CDR1 MNHEY, CDR2 SMNVEV (reference sequence). J gave up 5 bases and V 5 bases, and 6 bases lay outside the gene matches.

The V gene is TRBV5-6, the J gene TRBJ2-1, with 11 bases that match TRBD2. CDR3 length: 15 residues. V gave up 0 bases and J gave up 10 bases; unmatched junction bases: 6. The germline V gene has CDR1 SGHDT and CDR2 YYEEEE. The CDR3 coding sequence is TGTGCCAGCAGCTTGGCTCTAGCGGGGGGTGAGGAGCAGTTCTTC. Protein: CASSLALAGGEEQFF.

The chain recombines TRBV2 with TRBJ2-5; 8 bases align to TRBD1. CDR1 and CDR2 (germline): SNHLY, FYNNEI. Germline trimming cut 4 bases from V and 4 bases from J; bases unmatched to any gene: 8. The CDR3 is 15 residues long. CDR3 sequence (DNA): TGTGCCAGCAGTGCAGGACAGGGAAGGGGAGAGACCCAGTACTTC. Its translation: CASSAGQGRGETQYF.

V is TRBV5-8 and J is TRBJ1-1; D not resolved. The CDR3 spans 13 residues. CDR1 is SGHTS, CDR2 YDEGEE, per germline. V was shortened by 0 bases and J by 5 bases, with 8 bases between the two germline ends. The CDR3 spells CASSLDGRTEAFF. The CDR3 bases are TGTGCCAGCAGCTTGGACGGGAGGACTGAAGCTTTCTTT.